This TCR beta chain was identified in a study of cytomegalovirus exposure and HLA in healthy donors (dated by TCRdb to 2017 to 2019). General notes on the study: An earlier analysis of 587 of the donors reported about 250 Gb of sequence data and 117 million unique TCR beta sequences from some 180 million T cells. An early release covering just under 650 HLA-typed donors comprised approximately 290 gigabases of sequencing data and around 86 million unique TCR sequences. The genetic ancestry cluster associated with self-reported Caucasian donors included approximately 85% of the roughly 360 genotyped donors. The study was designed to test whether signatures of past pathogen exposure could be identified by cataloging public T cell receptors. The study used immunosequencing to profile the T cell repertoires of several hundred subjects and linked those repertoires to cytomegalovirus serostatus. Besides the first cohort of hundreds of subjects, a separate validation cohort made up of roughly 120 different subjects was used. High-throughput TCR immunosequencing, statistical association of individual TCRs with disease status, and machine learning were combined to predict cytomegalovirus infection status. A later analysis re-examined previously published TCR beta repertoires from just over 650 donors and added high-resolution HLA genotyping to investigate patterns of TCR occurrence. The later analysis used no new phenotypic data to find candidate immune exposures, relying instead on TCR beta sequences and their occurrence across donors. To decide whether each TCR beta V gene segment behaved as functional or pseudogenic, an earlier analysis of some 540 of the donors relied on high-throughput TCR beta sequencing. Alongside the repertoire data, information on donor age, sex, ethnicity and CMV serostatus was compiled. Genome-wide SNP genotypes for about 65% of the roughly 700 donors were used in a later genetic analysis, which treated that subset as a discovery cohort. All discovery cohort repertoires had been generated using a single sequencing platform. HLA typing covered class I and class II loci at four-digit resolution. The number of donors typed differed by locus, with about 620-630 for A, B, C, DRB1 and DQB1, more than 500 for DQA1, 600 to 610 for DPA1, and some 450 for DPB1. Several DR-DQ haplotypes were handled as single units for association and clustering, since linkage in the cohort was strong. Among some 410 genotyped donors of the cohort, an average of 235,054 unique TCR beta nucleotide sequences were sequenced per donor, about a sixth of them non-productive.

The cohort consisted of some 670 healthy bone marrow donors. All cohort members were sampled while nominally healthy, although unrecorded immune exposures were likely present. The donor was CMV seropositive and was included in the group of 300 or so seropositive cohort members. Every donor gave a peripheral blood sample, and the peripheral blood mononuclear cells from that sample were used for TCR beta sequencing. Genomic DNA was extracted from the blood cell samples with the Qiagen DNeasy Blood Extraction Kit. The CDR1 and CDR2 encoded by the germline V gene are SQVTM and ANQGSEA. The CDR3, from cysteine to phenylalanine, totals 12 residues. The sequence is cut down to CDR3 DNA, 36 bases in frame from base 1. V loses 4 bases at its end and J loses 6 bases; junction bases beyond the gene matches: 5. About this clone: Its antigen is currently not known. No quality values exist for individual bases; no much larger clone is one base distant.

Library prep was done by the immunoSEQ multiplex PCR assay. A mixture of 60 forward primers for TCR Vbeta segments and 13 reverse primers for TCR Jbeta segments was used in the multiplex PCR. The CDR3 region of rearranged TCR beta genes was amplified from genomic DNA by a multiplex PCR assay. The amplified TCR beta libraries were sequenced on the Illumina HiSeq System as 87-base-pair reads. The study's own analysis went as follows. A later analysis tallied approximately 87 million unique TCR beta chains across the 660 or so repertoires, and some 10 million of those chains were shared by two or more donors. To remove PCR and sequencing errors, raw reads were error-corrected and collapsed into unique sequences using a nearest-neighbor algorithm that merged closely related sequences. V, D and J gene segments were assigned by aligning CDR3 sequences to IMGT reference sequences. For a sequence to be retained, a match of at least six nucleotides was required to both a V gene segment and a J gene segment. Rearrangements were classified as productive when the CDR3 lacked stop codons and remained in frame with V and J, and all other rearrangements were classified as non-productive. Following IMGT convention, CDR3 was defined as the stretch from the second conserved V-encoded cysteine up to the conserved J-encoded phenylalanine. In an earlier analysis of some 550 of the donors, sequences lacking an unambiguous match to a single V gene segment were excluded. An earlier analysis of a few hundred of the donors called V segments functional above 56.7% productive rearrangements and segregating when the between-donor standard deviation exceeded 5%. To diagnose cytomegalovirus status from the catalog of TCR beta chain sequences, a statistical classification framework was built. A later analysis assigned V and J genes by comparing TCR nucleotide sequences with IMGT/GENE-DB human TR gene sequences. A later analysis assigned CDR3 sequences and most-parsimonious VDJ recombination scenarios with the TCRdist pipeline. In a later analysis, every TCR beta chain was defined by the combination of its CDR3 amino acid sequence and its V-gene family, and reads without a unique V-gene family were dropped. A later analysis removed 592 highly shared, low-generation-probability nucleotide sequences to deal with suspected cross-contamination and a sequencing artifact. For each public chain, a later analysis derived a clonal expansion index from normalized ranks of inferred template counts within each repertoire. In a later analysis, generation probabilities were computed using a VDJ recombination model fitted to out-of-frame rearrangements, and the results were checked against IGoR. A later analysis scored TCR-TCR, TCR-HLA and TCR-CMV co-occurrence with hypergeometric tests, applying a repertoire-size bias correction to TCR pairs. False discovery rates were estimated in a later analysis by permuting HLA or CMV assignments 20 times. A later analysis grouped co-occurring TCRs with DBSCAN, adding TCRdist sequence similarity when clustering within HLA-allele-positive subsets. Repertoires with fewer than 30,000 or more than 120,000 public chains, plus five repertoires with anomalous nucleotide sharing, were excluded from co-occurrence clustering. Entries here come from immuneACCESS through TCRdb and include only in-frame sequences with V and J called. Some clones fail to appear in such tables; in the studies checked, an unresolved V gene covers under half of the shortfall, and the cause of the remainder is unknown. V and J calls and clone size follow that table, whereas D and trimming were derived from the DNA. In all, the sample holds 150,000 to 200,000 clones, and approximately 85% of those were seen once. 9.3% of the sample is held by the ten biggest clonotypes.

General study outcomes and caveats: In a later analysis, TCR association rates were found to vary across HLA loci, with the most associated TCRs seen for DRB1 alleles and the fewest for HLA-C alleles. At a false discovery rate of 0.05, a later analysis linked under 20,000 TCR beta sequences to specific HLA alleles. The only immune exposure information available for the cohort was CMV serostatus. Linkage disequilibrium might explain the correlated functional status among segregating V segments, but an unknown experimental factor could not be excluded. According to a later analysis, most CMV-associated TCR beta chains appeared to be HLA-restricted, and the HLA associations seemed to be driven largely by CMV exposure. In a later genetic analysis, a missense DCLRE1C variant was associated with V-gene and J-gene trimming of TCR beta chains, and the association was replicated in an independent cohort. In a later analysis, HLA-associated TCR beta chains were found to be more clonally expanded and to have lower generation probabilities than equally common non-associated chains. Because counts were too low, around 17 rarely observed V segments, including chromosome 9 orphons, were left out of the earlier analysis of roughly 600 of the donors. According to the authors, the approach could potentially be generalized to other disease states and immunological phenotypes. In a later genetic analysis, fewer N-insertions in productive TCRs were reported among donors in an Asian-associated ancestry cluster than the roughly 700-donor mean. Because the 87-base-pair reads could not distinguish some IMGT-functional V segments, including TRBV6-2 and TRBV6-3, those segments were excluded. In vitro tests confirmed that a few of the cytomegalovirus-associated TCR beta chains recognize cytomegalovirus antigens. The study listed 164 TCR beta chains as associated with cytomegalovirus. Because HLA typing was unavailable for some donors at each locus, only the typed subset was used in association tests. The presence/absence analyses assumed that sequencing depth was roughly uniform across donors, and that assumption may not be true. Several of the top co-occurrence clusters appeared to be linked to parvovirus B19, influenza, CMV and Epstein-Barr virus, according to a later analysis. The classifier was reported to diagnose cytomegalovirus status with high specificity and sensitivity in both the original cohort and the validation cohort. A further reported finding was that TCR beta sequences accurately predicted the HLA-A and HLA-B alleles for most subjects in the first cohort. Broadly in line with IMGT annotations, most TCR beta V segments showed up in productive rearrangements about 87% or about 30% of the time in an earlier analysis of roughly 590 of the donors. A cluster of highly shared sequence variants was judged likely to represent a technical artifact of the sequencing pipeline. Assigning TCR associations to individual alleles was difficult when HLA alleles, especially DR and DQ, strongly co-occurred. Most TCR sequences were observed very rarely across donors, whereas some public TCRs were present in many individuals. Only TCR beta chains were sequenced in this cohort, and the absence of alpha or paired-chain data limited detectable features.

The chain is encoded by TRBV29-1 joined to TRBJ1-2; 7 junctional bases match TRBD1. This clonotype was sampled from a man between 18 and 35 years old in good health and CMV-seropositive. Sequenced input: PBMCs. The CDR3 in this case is CSVGGDSHGYTF. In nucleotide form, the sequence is TGCAGCGTTGGCGGGGACAGCCATGGCTACACCTTC.